Listed below are T cell receptor beta chains from one sample, sequenced in a study of cytomegalovirus exposure and HLA in healthy donors. The protocol was immunoSEQ multiplex PCR, while the TCRdb copy is restricted to in-frame clones and leaves out a portion. The sample yields roughly 180,000 clones, roughly nine tenths seen once. Sequencing was done on a sample of PBMCs. Receptors originate from a man aged 25 to 40 in good health and CMV-seropositive. Each CDR3 is given with its conserved first and last residue. Fields, in order: CDR3 protein, CDR3 DNA, clone size, J gene, D gene, V gene. The D gene is left open where the match is weak. For some rows the clone size is stated as once, few or many, or as a class when expanded; others skip it.

CSVDWARRAYEQFF | TGCAGCGTTGATTGGGCCCGGAGGGCCTATGAGCAGTTCTTC | NA | TRBJ2-1 | NA | TRBV29-1
CASSQDLYVAGLTDTQYF | TGTGCCAGCAGCCAAGATCTGTACGTAGCGGGCCTCACAGATACGCAGTATTTT | NA | TRBJ2-3 | TRBD2 | TRBV14
CASSPPDGGWNTEAFF | TGTGCCAGCAGCCCACCCGACGGAGGGTGGAACACTGAAGCTTTCTTT | NA | TRBJ1-1 | NA | TRBV7-2
CASSPRWGTDSYGYTF | TGTGCCAGTAGTCCTCGGTGGGGGACAGACTCCTATGGCTACACCTTC | NA | TRBJ1-2 | TRBD1 | TRBV19
CASRPVGGNSYNEQFF | TGTGCCAGCAGGCCAGTTGGGGGGAACTCCTACAATGAGCAGTTCTTC | NA | TRBJ2-1 | NA | TRBV2
CASSYGQAGGTEAFF | TGTGCCAGCAGTTACGGACAGGCAGGGGGCACTGAAGCTTTCTTT | NA | TRBJ1-1 | TRBD1 | TRBV6-5
CASSVGGGGVEAFF | TGTGCCAGCAGTGTCGGGGGGGGCGGAGTGGAGGCTTTCTTT | once | TRBJ1-1 | NA | TRBV28
CASSEVRDTGELFF | TGTGCCAGCAGTGAAGTGAGGGACACCGGGGAGCTGTTTTTT | few | TRBJ2-2 | NA | TRBV2
CASSAGLAGETQYF | TGTGCCAGCAGCGCCGGACTAGCGGGAGAGACCCAGTACTTC | NA | TRBJ2-5 | TRBD2 | TRBV7-3
CASSLVAETQYF | TGTGCCAGCAGCTTAGTAGCTGAGACCCAGTACTTC | NA | TRBJ2-5 | NA | TRBV7-9
CASATTRAETQYF | TGTGCCAGCGCGACCACAAGAGCGGAGACCCAGTACTTC | NA | TRBJ2-5 | NA | TRBV6-5
CSVGPKGASYEQYF | TGCAGCGTTGGGCCCAAGGGGGCTTCCTACGAGCAGTACTTC | NA | TRBJ2-7 | TRBD1 | TRBV29-1
CASSQIAGGGTDTQYF | TGCGCCAGCAGCCAAATAGCGGGGGGCGGAACAGATACGCAGTATTTT | NA | TRBJ2-3 | TRBD2 | TRBV4-3
CASSHPMLSDNYGYTF | TGCGCCAGCAGCCACCCAATGTTGAGTGACAACTATGGCTACACCTTC | few | TRBJ1-2 | NA | TRBV4-1
CASSLSGPYEQYF | TGTGCCAGCAGTTTGTCAGGGCCCTACGAGCAGTACTTC | NA | TRBJ2-7 | NA | TRBV27
CASISLAVDIQYF | TGTGCCAGCATCTCACTAGCGGTGGACATTCAGTACTTC | NA | TRBJ2-4 | TRBD2 | TRBV7-9
CASSLVPLGSYNEQFF | TGTGCCAGCAGTTTAGTCCCTCTTGGGTCCTACAATGAGCAGTTCTTC | NA | TRBJ2-1 | NA | TRBV27
CSVGTSGSSYNEQFF | TGCAGCGTTGGGACTAGCGGGAGTTCCTACAATGAGCAGTTCTTC | NA | TRBJ2-1 | TRBD2 | TRBV29-1
CASSETVSYTDTQYF | TGTGCCAGCAGTGAAACGGTCAGTTACACAGATACGCAGTATTTT | NA | TRBJ2-3 | NA | TRBV2
CASSYRAREQYF | TGTGCCAGCAGCTACAGGGCCAGGGAGCAGTACTTC | NA | TRBJ2-7 | NA | TRBV11-2